Presented here are 21 T cell receptor beta chains from one specimen sequenced in a study of cytomegalovirus exposure and HLA in healthy donors. It was with 60 Vbeta and 13 Jbeta primers that the PCR ran. Method: immunoSEQ multiplex PCR; TCRdb's copy keeps in-frame clones and lacks some. Seen here are under 250,000 clones, roughly 81% observed once, and the top ten hold about 0.25%. Material for sequencing was PBMCs. These receptors originate from a girl aged 2-15 years in good health and CMV-seronegative.

The chain recombines TRBV5-6 with TRBJ2-2; 8 bases map to TRBD2. The CDR3 totals 18 residues. Germline V gene sequence: CDR1 SGHDT, CDR2 YYEEEE. The J segment lost 6 bases and the V segment lost 0 bases, leaving 13 bases of the junction unmatched. Here the CDR3 reads CASSLADGNSGIPGELFF. The CDR3 DNA is TGTGCCAGCAGCTTGGCCGACGGTAATAGCGGGATCCCCGGGGAGCTGTTTTTT.

Turning to this clone: Other nucleotide sequences in the sample specify the same CDR3. The chain employs TRBV6-6 and TRBJ1-2, with 7 bases matching TRBD1. The CDR3 totals 14 residues. Germline-derived CDR1 and CDR2 are MNHNY and SVGAGI (reference sequence). V shed 0 bases and J 2 bases; nucleotides not matched to a gene: 0. This CDR3 reads CASSYSQGNYGYTF. CDR3 in DNA: TGTGCCAGCAGTTACTCACAGGGGAACTATGGCTACACCTTC.

The chain couples TRBV15 to TRBJ1-2; D is unresolved. V lost 4 bases, J lost 1 base, and 4 bases lay in between. This CDR3 has 12 amino acids. CDR1 is LNHNV and CDR2 is YYDKDF in the germline V gene (reference sequence). The CDR3 nucleotides are TGTGCCACCAGCACCCATAACTATGGCTACACCTTC. Amino acid sequence: CATSTHNYGYTF.

The chain carries TRBV6-5 and TRBJ1-5; perhaps TRBD1 as D (6 bases). The V gene lost 4 bases and the J gene lost 0 bases, with 10 bases spanning the gap. Germline V gene sequence: CDR1 MNHEY, CDR2 SVGAGI. The CDR3 length is 15 residues. This chain's CDR3 is CASSFLGGSNQPQHF. Written as DNA, the CDR3 is TGTGCCAGCAGTTTCCTAGGGGGTAGCAATCAGCCCCAGCATTTT.

The rearrangement joins TRBV18 to TRBJ2-3; 10 bases map to TRBD1. With 5 bases clipped from V and 1 base from J, the junction kept 6 bases outside the gene matches. Germline CDR1 KGHSH, CDR2 LQKENI. This CDR3 comprises 16 residues. This CDR3 is CASSLTGTGGTDTQYF. The CDR3 DNA sequence: TGTGCCAGCTCATTAACCGGGACAGGGGGCACAGATACGCAGTATTTT.

Points on this clone: This CDR3 is also generated by other DNA sequences in the sample. The chain carries TRBV6-5 and TRBJ2-7, with TRBD1 matching over 10 bases. CDR1 and CDR2 from the germline V gene are MNHEY and SVGAGI. The CDR3 has 15 residues. V shed 0 bases, J shed 3 bases, and the junction held 2 bases outside the gene matches. In DNA form, the CDR3 reads TGTGCCAGCAGTTACTCGGGGACAGGGGACTACGAGCAGTACTTC. It encodes CASSYSGTGDYEQYF.

This rearrangement joins TRBV16 to TRBJ1-2; 7 bases are shared with TRBD1. CDR3 size: 13 residues. Germline V gene sequence: CDR1 KGHSY, CDR2 FQNENV. The ends lost 3 bases at V and 5 bases at J; junction bases unmatched: 3. CDR3 in amino acids: CASSQTGNYGYTF. DNA of the CDR3: TGTGCCAGCAGCCAGACAGGGAATTATGGCTACACCTTC.

There are a few counts of this clone. The J gene is TRBJ1-2, the V gene TRBV29-1; D gene uncertain. Trimming stripped 4 bases from V and 4 bases from J, with 13 bases between. Germline CDR1 is SQVTM and CDR2 is ANQGSEA. This CDR3 spans 13 amino acids. CDR3 nucleotide sequence: TGCAGCGTTGTAACCGGGAAAGCCTATGGCTACACCTTC. Protein: CSVVTGKAYGYTF.

The chain couples TRBV10-3 to TRBJ1-1; 11 nucleotides align to TRBD1. Unmatched junction bases numbered 4, after V lost 6 bases and J lost 1 base. Per the germline V gene, CDR1 is ENHRY and CDR2 is SYGVKD. The CDR3 extends over 15 amino acids. The CDR3 DNA reads as TGTGCCATCAGAGGACAGGGGGCGGAGAACACTGAAGCTTTCTTT. This encodes CAIRGQGAENTEAFF.

The chain is built from TRBV6-5 and TRBJ1-1; TRBD1 is a possible D gene (6 bases). With 10 bases removed from V and 7 bases from J, the gap between germline ends came to 16 bases. CDR3 length: 12 amino acids. CDR1 and CDR2 from the germline V gene are MNHEY and SVGAGI. Here the CDR3 DNA reads TGTGCCACCTGGGGACACCGGATTGAAGCTTTCTTT. Amino acid sequence: CATWGHRIEAFF.

CDR3 bases: TGCGCCAGCAGCCAAGATCGGACAGGTTATAATTCACCCCTCCACTTT. The encoded protein is CASSQDRTGYNSPLHF. The chain combines TRBV4-1 with TRBJ1-6; 7 nucleotides match TRBD1. The V and J ends lost 0 bases and 4 bases, in that order; junction bases with no gene match: 3. The CDR3 is 16 amino acids. CDR1 is MGHRA and CDR2 is YSYEKL in the germline V gene.

The chain recombines TRBV6-1 with TRBJ1-1; D remains ambiguous. V shed 8 bases and J shed 0 bases, with 10 bases lying between them. CDR3 length: 13 residues. Germline assignment: CDR1 MNHNS and CDR2 SASEGT. DNA for the CDR3: TGTGCCAGCGGGAAGGGAGTGAACACTGAAGCTTTCTTT. Encoded protein: CASGKGVNTEAFF.

V usage is TRBV6-1 and J usage is TRBJ1-1; possible D gene TRBD1, 5 bases. This CDR3 has 14 amino acids. The V gene lost 2 bases and the J gene lost 0 bases, with 7 bases spanning the gap. CDR1 and CDR2 (germline): MNHNS, SASEGT. CDR3 coding DNA: TGTGCCAGCAGTGAAAACAGGATGAACACTGAAGCTTTCTTT. Protein product: CASSENRMNTEAFF.

The chain links TRBV4-1 to TRBJ2-7; maybe TRBD1 (6 bases). The V gene's germline CDR1 is MGHRA and CDR2 YSYEKL. V was clipped by 2 bases and J by 0 bases, with 14 bases between them. CDR3 size: 16 residues. The CDR3 spells CASSQTQGHGSYEQYF. Here the CDR3 DNA reads TGCGCCAGCAGCCAAACCCAGGGGCACGGCTCCTACGAGCAGTACTTC.

CDR3 DNA: TGTGCCATATACAGGGGGCCGGCCTATGGCTACACCTTC. This translates into CAIYRGPAYGYTF. This chain uses TRBV6-6 with TRBJ1-2; 9 bases are a match to TRBD1. The CDR3 sequence is 13 residues long. Germline V gene lookup returns CDR1 MNHNY and CDR2 SVGAGI (reference sequence). Losses at the gene ends were 10 bases for V and 4 bases for J; bases not matched to a gene: 7.

The chain is built from TRBV7-3 and TRBJ2-1, with 9 bases aligning to TRBD2. Looked up from germline, CDR1 is SGHTA and CDR2 is FQGTGA. J was trimmed by 9 bases and V by 2 bases; bases with no gene match: 8. The CDR3 loop spans 15 amino acids. The CDR3 is CASSLASGAPSEQFF. Here the CDR3 DNA reads TGTGCCAGCAGCTTAGCTAGCGGGGCCCCAAGTGAGCAGTTCTTC.

The rearrangement uses TRBV5-4 and TRBJ2-7; 10 positions agree with TRBD2. The CDR3 contains 15 residues. Germline V gene lookup returns CDR1 SGHNT and CDR2 YYREEE (reference sequence). V lost 4 bases and J lost 3; bases outside the gene matches: 7. This chain's CDR3 is CASSLQSSGSYEQYF. CDR3 in DNA: TGTGCCAGCAGCCTACAGTCTAGCGGGAGCTACGAGCAGTACTTC.

This clone came up once. V is TRBV5-1 and J is TRBJ2-7; 13 nucleotides agree with TRBD2. This CDR3 is 16 amino acids long. Per germline, CDR1 SGHRS and CDR2 YFSETQ. J gave up 1 base and V 4 bases, and 5 bases lay outside the gene matches. The CDR3 loop reads CASSTQLAGGSYEQYF. The CDR3 DNA is TGCGCCAGCAGCACGCAACTAGCGGGGGGGTCCTACGAGCAGTACTTC. The variable domain in full, with the rest retrieved from reference TRBV5-1 and TRBJ2-7, is KAGVTQTPRYLIKTRGQQVTLSCSPISGHRSVSWYQQTPGQGLQFLFEYFSETQRNKGNFPGRFSGRQFSNSRSEMNVSTLELGDSALYLCASSTQLAGGSYEQYFGPGTRLTVT.

V gene TRBV19 combines with J gene TRBJ2-6; the match to TRBD2 covers 10 bases. V lost 9 bases and J lost 0; bases outside the gene matches: 11. Germline CDR1 reads LNHDA; CDR2 reads SQIVND (reference sequence). This CDR3 has 18 amino acids. CDR3: CASPRRPSGSSGANVLTF. The CDR3 nucleotides are TGTGCCAGCCCTAGGCGGCCTAGCGGGAGCTCTGGGGCCAACGTCCTGACTTTC.

This chain links TRBV5-5 with TRBJ2-1; D ambiguous. Trimming removed 0 bases at V and 8 bases at J, with 9 bases between. CDR3 length equals 13 residues. Germline values: CDR1 SGHKS, CDR2 YYEKEE (reference sequence). This chain's CDR3 is CASSLDPVHEQFF. CDR3 nucleotides: TGTGCCAGCAGCTTGGATCCAGTCCATGAGCAGTTCTTC.

V gene TRBV2 combines with J gene TRBJ2-5; 9 bases align to TRBD1. The closer fit of TRBJ2-7 to the DNA end suggests the J call may be wrong. The CDR3 is 15 residues long. Germline V gene sequence: CDR1 SNHLY, CDR2 FYNNEI. The CDR3 coding sequence is TGTGCCAGCCTACGGGACAGGGCAGAAACCTACGAGCAGTACTTC. Translation gives CASLRDRAETYEQYF.